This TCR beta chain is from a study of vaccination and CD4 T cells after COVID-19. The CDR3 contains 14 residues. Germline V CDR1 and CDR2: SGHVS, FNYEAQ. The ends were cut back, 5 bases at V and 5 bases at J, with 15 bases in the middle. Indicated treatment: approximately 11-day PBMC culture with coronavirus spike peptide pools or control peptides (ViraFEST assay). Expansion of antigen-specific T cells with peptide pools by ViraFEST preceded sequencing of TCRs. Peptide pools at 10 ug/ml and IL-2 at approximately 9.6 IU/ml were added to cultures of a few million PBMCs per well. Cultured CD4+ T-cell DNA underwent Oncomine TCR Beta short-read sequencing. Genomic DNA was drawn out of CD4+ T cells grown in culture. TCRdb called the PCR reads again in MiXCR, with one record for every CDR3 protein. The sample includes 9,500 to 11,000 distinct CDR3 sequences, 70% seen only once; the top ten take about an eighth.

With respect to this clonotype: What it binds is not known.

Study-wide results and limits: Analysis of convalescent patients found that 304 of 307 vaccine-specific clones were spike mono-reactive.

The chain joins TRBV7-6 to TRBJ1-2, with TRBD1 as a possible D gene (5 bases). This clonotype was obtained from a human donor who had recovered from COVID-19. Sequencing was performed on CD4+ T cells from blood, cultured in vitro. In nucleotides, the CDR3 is TGTGCCAGCAGCCCTAACCCGACAGATTATGGCTACACCTTC. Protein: CASSPNPTDYGYTF.